This note documents a single T cell receptor beta chain sequence. Its specificity is not known. V shed 4 bases and J shed 10 bases, with 14 bases lying between them. Germline V lookup: CDR1 SGHNT, CDR2 YYREEE (reference sequence). The CDR3 runs 12 residues. These data come from a study of T cells after posttransplantation cyclophosphamide. Overall study results and limits: Tissue-infiltrating T cells from skin or gut overlapped little with blood T cells.

TCRdb's copy holds only in-frame clones and misses some; the assay was immunoSEQ multiplex PCR. Of under 75,000 clones in the sample, about 94% were seen once. The source is a woman between 25 and 40 years old in good health and a related stem cell transplant donor. Input material: PBMCs. J is TRBJ2-5 and V is TRBV5-4; tentative D call: TRBD1 (5 bases). Here the CDR3 reads CASSAPTRGQYF. The CDR3, as DNA: TGTGCCAGCAGCGCCCCCACAAGGGGCCAGTACTTC.